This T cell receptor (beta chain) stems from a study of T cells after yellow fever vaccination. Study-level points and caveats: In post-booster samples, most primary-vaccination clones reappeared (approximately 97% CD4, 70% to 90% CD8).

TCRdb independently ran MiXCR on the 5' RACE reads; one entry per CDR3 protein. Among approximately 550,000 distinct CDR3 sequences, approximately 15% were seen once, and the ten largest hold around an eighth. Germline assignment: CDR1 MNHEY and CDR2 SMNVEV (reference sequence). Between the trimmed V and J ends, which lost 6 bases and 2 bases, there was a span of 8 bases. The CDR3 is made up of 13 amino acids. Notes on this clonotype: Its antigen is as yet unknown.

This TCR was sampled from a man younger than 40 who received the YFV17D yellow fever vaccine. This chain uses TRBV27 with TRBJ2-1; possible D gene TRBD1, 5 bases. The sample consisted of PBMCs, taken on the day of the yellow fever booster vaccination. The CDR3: CASRLTAYNEQFF. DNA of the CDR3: TGTGCCAGCAGACTGACAGCCTACAATGAGCAGTTCTTC.